This T cell receptor (beta chain) was documented in a study of T-cell memory formation after mild COVID-19. About the study: TCR clusters were mostly confined to one donor each.

Using constant-segment primers, 5'RACE produced TCR alpha and TCR beta cDNA libraries carrying sample barcodes and UMIs. TCRdb fed the 5' RACE reads into MiXCR, producing one record per CDR3 protein. The repertoire has 500,000 to 600,000 distinct CDR3 sequences, around 17% of them found once; the top ten carry around 12%. CDR3 length: 14 residues. Germline CDR1 and CDR2: DFQATT and SNEGSKA (reference sequence). General study points: Clones that contracted from day 15 to 85 were balanced CD4/CD8, while later expanders leaned CD4+. Pre-infection memory already had some responding clones, implying cross-reactive memory joined.

This clonotype was detected only a few times. Its antigen is unknown. The junction differs from germline at one of its ends, possibly a read error. The clonotype comes from an adult woman who had mild COVID-19 (a few samples of this study predate the infection). Cell type and time point are not known. V is TRBV20-1 and J is TRBJ2-5, with 8 bases matching TRBD2. What was sequenced was PBMCs or a T cell subset sorted from them (not recorded which). This CDR3 is CSARAGANQETQYF. CDR3 sequence (DNA): TGCAGTGCAAGAGCGGGGGCCAACCAAGAGACCCAGTACTTC.